The T cell receptor (beta chain) described here comes from a study of T-cell reconstitution after alpha-beta-depleted transplantation in children. During its preparation, the TCRbeta library received unique molecular identifiers. TCRdb redid the calling of the PCR reads with MiXCR, one entry per CDR3 protein. The sample shows 350,000 to 500,000 distinct CDR3 sequences, about 45% of them seen only once. The length of the CDR3 is 14 residues. Germline CDR1 SGHVS, CDR2 FQNEAQ. Trimming took 5 bases from V and 1 from J, leaving 10 bases between them. Sequenced here: PBMCs, sampled before TCRalphabeta/CD19-depleted stem cell transplant. V gene TRBV7-8 combines with J gene TRBJ2-3, with D possibly TRBD2 on 5 matching bases. This TCR derives from a girl aged 2 to 10 with aplastic anemia, due to receive a stem cell transplant. CDR3: CASSRMRGTDTQYF. CDR3 nucleotide sequence: TGTGCCAGCAGCCGGATGAGGGGCACAGATACGCAGTATTTT.